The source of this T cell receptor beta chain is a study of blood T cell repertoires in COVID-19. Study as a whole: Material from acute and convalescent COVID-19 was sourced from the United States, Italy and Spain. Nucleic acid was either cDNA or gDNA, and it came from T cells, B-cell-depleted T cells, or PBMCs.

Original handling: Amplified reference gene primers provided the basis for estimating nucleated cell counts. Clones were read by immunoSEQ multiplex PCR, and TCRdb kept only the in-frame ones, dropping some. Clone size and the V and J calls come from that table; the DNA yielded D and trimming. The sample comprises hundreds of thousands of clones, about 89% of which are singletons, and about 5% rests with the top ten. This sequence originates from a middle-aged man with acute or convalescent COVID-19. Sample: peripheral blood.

CDR3 residues: CAWSMNRANTEAFF. As DNA, the CDR3 is TGTGCCTGGAGTATGAACAGGGCTAACACTGAAGCTTTCTTT. The chain combines TRBV30 with TRBJ1-1, with TRBD1 as a possible D gene (6 bases). V was trimmed by 2 bases and J by 2 bases, leaving 12 bases between them. CDR1 and CDR2 from the germline V gene are GTSNPN and SVGIG (reference sequence). The CDR3 has 14 residues.